This passage covers 32 T cell receptor beta chains from one sample sequenced in a study of shared clonotypes between healthy human individuals. Using immunoSEQ multiplex PCR, the repertoire was profiled, and TCRdb retains in-frame clones only, with some absent. The sample consists of 1,100,000 or so clones, about 84% of them appearing once. The sample consisted of memory CD4+ T cells from PBMCs. Subset noted: CD45RA-negative fraction. The source of these receptors is a man younger than 35 in good health. Some clones in this sample may be carry-over from other donors' samples.

This chain uses TRBV6-1 with TRBJ2-1; no firm D call. The CDR3 length is 11 residues. Deletions cut 4 bases from V and 4 bases from J, with 2 bases between. Germline CDR1 is MNHNS and CDR2 is SASEGT. DNA of the CDR3: TGTGCCAGCAGTGCTTACAATGAGCAGTTCTTC. This sequence encodes CASSAYNEQFF.

V gene TRBV28 combines with J gene TRBJ1-5; no definite D call. Looked up from germline, CDR1 is MDHEN and CDR2 is SYDVKM. There are 16 residues in the CDR3. Between the trimmed V and J ends, which lost 6 bases and 3 bases, there was a span of 18 bases. The CDR3 sequence: CASRGGSPNPNQPQHF. The CDR3 coding sequence is TGTGCCAGCAGGGGAGGGAGCCCGAACCCCAATCAGCCCCAGCATTTT.

This clone was observed a handful of times. The chain is built from TRBV7-2 and TRBJ2-7, with no clear D. Looked up from germline, CDR1 is SGHTA and CDR2 is FQGNSA. V lost 2 bases and J lost 2, with 10 bases in between. This CDR3 has 14 residues. CDR3 sequence: CASSLNRITYEQYF. Written as DNA, the CDR3 is TGTGCCAGCAGCTTAAACCGCATTACCTACGAGCAGTACTTC.

J is TRBJ1-5 and V is TRBV2; no definite D call. V gave up 6 bases and J gave up 5 bases, with 11 bases separating them. The CDR3 has 13 residues. The germline V gene has CDR1 SNHLY and CDR2 FYNNEI. CDR3 in DNA: TGTGCCAGCAGCGTAGGACCTGATCAGCCCCAGCATTTT. Residues: CASSVGPDQPQHF. Together with reference TRBV2 and TRBJ1-5, the CDR3 gives the full variable domain: EPEVTQTPSHQVTQMGQEVILRCVPISNHLYFYWYRQILGQKVEFLVSFYNNEISEKSEIFDDQFSVERPDGSNFTLKIRSTKLEDSAMYFCASSVGPDQPQHFGDGTRLSIL.

This clone was recorded once. This chain joins TRBV7-2 and TRBJ2-1; either TRBD1 or TRBD2 may supply D (5 bases each). CDR1 and CDR2 from the germline V gene are SGHTA and FQGNSA. The CDR3 length is 12 residues. Deletions cut 2 bases from V and 15 bases from J, with 14 bases between. As DNA, the CDR3 is TGTGCCAGCAGCTTATCGACGGGGCCGGGGTTCTTC. Residues: CASSLSTGPGFF.

The chain combines TRBV28 with TRBJ1-4, with D perhaps matching TRBD1 (5 bases). The CDR3 covers 14 residues. V gave up 8 bases and J gave up 6 bases, with 16 bases separating them. Germline V lookup: CDR1 MDHEN, CDR2 SYDVKM. The CDR3 DNA is TGTGCCAGCGCGGTCCCCGGGACCCATGAAAAACTGTTTTTT. The encoded protein is CASAVPGTHEKLFF.

The chain has TRBV4-2 and TRBJ2-1; D is uncertain. The germline V gene has CDR1 LGHNA and CDR2 YNFKEQ. V lost 0 bases and J 4 bases, leaving 13 bases between the germline ends. The CDR3 covers 16 residues. CDR3 amino acids: CASSQDAAKRYNEQFF. The CDR3 nucleotides read TGTGCCAGCAGCCAAGATGCAGCGAAACGGTACAATGAGCAGTTCTTC.

The rearrangement uses TRBV29-1 and TRBJ1-6; D remains ambiguous. Germline lookup yields CDR1 SQVTM and CDR2 ANQGSEA. V shed 4 bases and J shed 8 bases, with 12 bases lying between them. The CDR3 consists of 13 residues. The CDR3 spells CSVVLLWDSPLHF. Here the CDR3 DNA reads TGCAGCGTTGTTCTGCTCTGGGATTCACCCCTCCACTTT.

This clone appeared once. The chain's CDR3 is CASGGTSKNIQYF. The CDR3 region has the DNA TGTGCCAGCGGGGGGACATCCAAAAACATTCAGTACTTC. J is TRBJ2-4 and V is TRBV9; TRBD1 or TRBD2 may be the D gene (6 bases each). Trimming removed 7 bases from V and 2 bases from J, with 10 bases in between. The germline V gene has CDR1 SGDLS and CDR2 YYNGEE. This CDR3 spans 13 amino acids.

This clone was counted a few times. The chain joins TRBV7-3 to TRBJ2-5; 8 nucleotides line up with TRBD1. Looked up from germline, CDR1 is SGHTA and CDR2 is FQGTGA. Trimming cost V 1 base and J 5 bases; bases outside gene matches: 6. The CDR3 extends over 15 amino acids. The CDR3 DNA reads as TGTGCCAGCAGCTTAATGGCAGGGGGCTTGGAGACCCAGTACTTC. Encoded protein: CASSLMAGGLETQYF.

This clone is a singleton in its sample. The chain carries TRBV20-1 and TRBJ1-4; no firm D call. The germline CDR1 and CDR2 sequences are DFQATT and SNEGSKA (reference sequence). The CDR3 has 11 residues. CDR3 in amino acids: CSSISNEKLFF. The CDR3 DNA is TGCAGCAGTATCTCGAATGAAAAACTGTTTTTT.

Remarks on this clone: Other nucleotide sequences from this sample produce the same CDR3. The genes are TRBV2 and TRBJ1-1; D might be TRBD1 (6 bases). Trimming left V 4 bases short and J 1 base short, with 7 bases between. This CDR3 has 13 amino acids. Per germline, CDR1 SNHLY and CDR2 FYNNEI. The CDR3: CASSGTANTEAFF. CDR3 coding DNA: TGTGCCAGCAGTGGGACAGCGAACACTGAAGCTTTCTTT.

In DNA, the CDR3 is TGTGCCAGCAGCGTAGGGGGCCCTCAGTCTCCCGAGCAGTACTTC. Protein sequence: CASSVGGPQSPEQYF. The chain uses TRBV9 and TRBJ2-7, with a possible D match to TRBD1 (5 bases). V dropped 0 bases and J dropped 6 bases, with 16 bases sitting between them. Germline CDR1 is SGDLS and CDR2 is YYNGEE. The length of the CDR3 is 15 residues.

The rearrangement uses TRBV7-9 and TRBJ1-2; D gene unclear. V lost 4 bases to trimming and J lost 4 bases, with 13 bases between them. Germline V CDR1 and CDR2: SEHNR, FQNEAQ (reference sequence). There are 14 residues in the CDR3. The CDR3 bases are TGTGCCAGCAGCTCTGAGGGTCCCAGCTATGGCTACACCTTC. Translation: CASSSEGPSYGYTF.

This clone was seen a handful of times. This chain joins TRBV7-3 and TRBJ2-1; D assignment may be TRBD1 or TRBD2 (5 bases each). The CDR3 length is 17 residues. The V end was cut by 5 bases, the J end by 0 bases, with 17 bases between. Germline CDR1 and CDR2: SGHTA and FQGTGA. This chain's CDR3 is CASSLRGERISYNEQFF. The DNA for the CDR3 is TGTGCCAGCAGCCTCAGAGGGGAGCGCATCTCCTACAATGAGCAGTTCTTC.

This clone has a single count. This chain connects TRBV7-9 to TRBJ1-1; D is possibly TRBD1 (5 bases). Germline CDR1 is SEHNR and CDR2 is FQNEAQ (reference sequence). This CDR3 is built from 11 residues. The CDR3 here is CSPGENTEAFF. The DNA of the CDR3 is TGTTCCCCGGGGGAGAACACTGAAGCTTTCTTT. The entire variable domain, with the rest obtained from reference TRBV7-9 and TRBJ1-1, is as follows: DTGVSQNPRHKITKRGQNVTFRCDPISEHNRLYWYRQTLGQGPEFLTYFQNEAQLEKSRLLSDRFSAERPKGSFSTLEIQRTEQGDSAMYLCSPGENTEAFFGQGTRLTVV.

The rearrangement links TRBV6-1 to TRBJ2-1; D possibly corresponds to TRBD1 (6 bases). The CDR3 has 15 residues. The V and J ends lost 7 bases and 8 bases respectively, with 21 bases between them. In germline, CDR1 is MNHNS, CDR2 SASEGT. CDR3 in amino acids: CASTSYGLKGDEQFF. CDR3 nucleotides: TGTGCCAGCACCTCTTACGGGTTAAAGGGGGATGAGCAGTTCTTC.

The chain recombines TRBV30 with TRBJ2-2; tentatively, D is TRBD2 (5 bases). CDR1 is GTSNPN, CDR2 SVGIG, per germline (reference sequence). The V gene lost 5 bases and the J gene lost 3 bases, with 13 bases spanning the gap. The CDR3 contains 14 residues. The CDR3 DNA follows: TGTGCCTGGTCGTCGGGAACACACACCGGGGAGCTGTTTTTT. This sequence encodes CAWSSGTHTGELFF.

The chain links TRBV29-1 to TRBJ2-7; TRBD2 aligns across 7 bases. V lost 7 bases to trimming and J lost 3 bases; unmatched junction nucleotides: 9. CDR1 is SQVTM, CDR2 ANQGSEA, per germline. The CDR3 has 13 amino acids. CDR3 region: CSAGGAGVYEQYF. CDR3 nucleotide sequence: TGCAGCGCCGGAGGGGCGGGAGTCTACGAGCAGTACTTC.

The V gene is TRBV2, the J gene TRBJ2-3, with 7 bases fitting TRBD2. The CDR3 is made up of 16 amino acids. Germline V lookup: CDR1 SNHLY, CDR2 FYNNEI. V lost 6 bases and J lost 4; bases outside the gene matches: 13. CDR3: CASSPWGGSVPDTQYF. The CDR3 DNA sequence: TGTGCCAGCAGCCCGTGGGGCGGGAGCGTCCCAGATACGCAGTATTTT.

The chain links TRBV5-4 to TRBJ2-5; D may be TRBD1 (5 bases). The CDR3 has 15 residues. The ends were cut back, 5 bases at V and 2 bases at J, with 16 bases in the middle. Germline CDR1 and CDR2: SGHNT and YYREEE (reference sequence). CDR3 loop: CASRSGLGAQETQYF. The DNA for the CDR3 is TGTGCCAGCAGGTCAGGGTTGGGTGCACAAGAGACCCAGTACTTC.

This chain uses TRBV21-1 with TRBJ2-4; TRBD1, as called in the table, went unchecked against the DNA. TRBV21-1 is a pseudogene. The CDR3 has 12 amino acids. The CDR3 spells CFRGHPRVIQYF. CDR3 nucleotides: TGTTTCAGGGGACATCCACGGGTCATTCAGTACTTC.

Turning to this clone: Different DNA sequences within this sample yield the same CDR3. J is TRBJ2-1 and V is TRBV19; D is possibly TRBD1 (5 bases). The CDR3 contains 13 residues. Trimming pared 3 bases from V and 5 bases from J, leaving 8 bases between. Per germline, CDR1 LNHDA and CDR2 SQIVND (reference sequence). In nucleotides, the CDR3 is TGTGCCAGTAGTATCGCCAGGGACAATGAGCAGTTCTTC. Its translation is CASSIARDNEQFF. The complete variable domain, with remaining parts taken from reference TRBV19 and TRBJ2-1, reads DGGITQSPKYLFRKEGQNVTLSCEQNLNHDAMYWYRQDPGQGLRLIYYSQIVNDFQKGDIAEGYSVSREKKESFPLTVTSAQKNPTAFYLCASSIARDNEQFFGPGTRLTVL.

This clone was seen a single time. The J gene is TRBJ1-5, the V gene TRBV9; TRBD1 might be the D (6 bases). The CDR3 has 15 amino acids. Germline V lookup: CDR1 SGDLS, CDR2 YYNGEE. The V end was cut by 4 bases, the J end by 8 bases, with 19 bases between. As DNA, the CDR3 is TGTGCCAGCAGCCTCGGGGGAGGGGGTCGTGAGCCCCAGCATTTT. This translates into CASSLGGGGREPQHF.

The chain is built from TRBV7-9 and TRBJ2-2; 8 positions agree with TRBD2. This CDR3 comprises 16 residues. V was pared by 6 bases and J by 4 bases, with 10 bases of the junction left unmatched. Germline values: CDR1 SEHNR, CDR2 FQNEAQ (reference sequence). The CDR3 loop is CASRPSGAGVTGELFF. CDR3 in DNA: TGTGCCAGCAGGCCCTCAGGAGCGGGAGTCACCGGGGAGCTGTTTTTT.

The chain employs TRBV5-6 and TRBJ1-1; 9 bases map to TRBD1. The ends lost 1 base at V and 9 bases at J; junction bases unmatched: 4. Germline V gives CDR1 SGHDT, CDR2 YYEEEE. This CDR3 contains 13 residues. The CDR3, as DNA: TGTGCCAGCAGCTTGCAGGGACAGGGAAAAGCTTTCTTT. This codes for CASSLQGQGKAFF.

This clone came up a few times. This chain joins TRBV5-5 and TRBJ2-5, with 9 positions matching TRBD1. The CDR3 sequence is 15 residues long. CDR1 is SGHKS, CDR2 YYEKEE, per germline (reference sequence). With V trimmed by 4 bases and J by 5 bases, 9 bases remained unmatched. CDR3 amino acids: CASSGGQGNGETQYF. Here the CDR3 DNA reads TGTGCCAGCAGCGGGGGACAGGGTAATGGGGAGACCCAGTACTTC.

The chain couples TRBV7-8 to TRBJ2-2; D possibly corresponds to TRBD2 (7 bases). This CDR3 region has 16 residues. Trimming stripped 6 bases from V and 0 bases from J, with 14 bases between. Germline V gives CDR1 SGHVS, CDR2 FQNEAQ. The CDR3 protein is CASRVRGAANTGELFF. The CDR3, as DNA: TGTGCCAGCAGGGTCCGGGGGGCCGCGAACACCGGGGAGCTGTTTTTT.

The CDR3 bases are TGTGCCAGCGACAATGGAGCGGGCGAGCAGTACTTC. This sequence encodes CASDNGAGEQYF. V is TRBV18 and J is TRBJ2-7; weak D call: TRBD2 (6 bases). Germline V gene lookup returns CDR1 KGHSH and CDR2 LQKENI. This CDR3 has 12 amino acids. V lost 8 bases to trimming and J lost 6 bases, with 14 bases between them.

The chain recombines TRBV5-4 with TRBJ2-1; D unclear. The CDR3 loop spans 13 amino acids. Germline lookup yields CDR1 SGHNT and CDR2 YYREEE (reference sequence). Trimming shortened V by 3 bases and J by 6 bases, and 10 bases separated the two germline ends. The CDR3 DNA follows: TGTGCCAGCAGCTCGTGGCCCTTCAATGAGCAGTTCTTC. Amino acid sequence: CASSSWPFNEQFF.

The V and J genes are TRBV2 and TRBJ2-5; 7 positions match TRBD1. V gave up 6 bases and J gave up 4 bases; unmatched junction bases: 17. The CDR3 extends over 17 amino acids. CDR1 and CDR2 (germline): SNHLY, FYNNEI. The CDR3 region is CASSAGLGQVERETQYF. CDR3 bases: TGTGCCAGCAGCGCCGGCCTCGGACAGGTTGAAAGAGAGACCCAGTACTTC.

The chain joins TRBV27 to TRBJ2-1; the D gene is possibly TRBD2 (5 bases). This CDR3 contains 18 residues. The V gene's germline CDR1 is MNHEY and CDR2 SMNVEV (reference sequence). Trimming cost V 7 bases and J 5 bases, with 27 bases left between them. Here the CDR3 reads CASKLRDHFYYTHNEQFF. The DNA of the CDR3 is TGTGCCAGCAAGCTTCGGGATCACTTTTACTACACCCACAATGAGCAGTTCTTC.